This entry lists 5 T cell receptor beta chains sequenced from one sample in a study of molecular identifiers for immune sequencing clone quantification. From the PCR reads, TCRdb called clonotypes with MiXCR, one entry per CDR3 protein. The table records approximately 550,000 distinct CDR3 sequences, under 30% of them present only once. The source material was naive CD8+ T cells from blood, with Jurkat cell RNA spiked in. Regarding subset: FACS-sorted CD8+CD4-CCR7+CD45RA+ naive T cells. These receptors came from a human donor in good health. Some libraries in this study had Jurkat cell RNA spiked in.

Ten or more counts support this clonotype. The chain links TRBV5-6 to TRBJ2-5; D may be TRBD1 or TRBD2 (6 bases each). Trimming removed 7 bases from V and 1 base from J, with 14 bases in between. This CDR3 comprises 14 residues. The germline V gene encodes CDR1 SGHDT and CDR2 YYEEEE. CDR3 region: CASQWGAAQETQYF. CDR3 DNA sequence: TGTGCCAGCCAGTGGGGGGCAGCCCAAGAGACCCAGTACTTC.

This clonotype was detected ten times or more. The V gene is TRBV12-5, the J gene TRBJ1-2; unclear D gene. CDR3 length: 15 residues. CDR1 and CDR2 (germline): LGHNT, FRNRAP. Trimming pared 2 bases from V and 0 bases from J, leaving 10 bases between. The CDR3 region is CASGLSSYSNYGYTF. The CDR3 DNA reads as TGTGCTAGTGGTTTGTCGTCCTACTCTAACTATGGCTACACCTTC.

Only a few counts were recorded for this clonotype. V is TRBV12-3 or TRBV12-4 and J is TRBJ1-1; no definite D call. This CDR3 is built from 14 residues. The V and J ends lost 3 bases and 0 bases respectively, with 8 bases between them. In nucleotides, the CDR3 is TGTGCCAGCAGTTTGCCGGGTATGAACACTGAAGCTTTCTTT. It specifies CASSLPGMNTEAFF.

The V and J genes are TRBV4-3 and TRBJ1-3; D uncertain. In germline, CDR1 is LGHNA, CDR2 YSLEER. Trimming removed 0 bases from V and 0 bases from J, with 12 bases in between. The CDR3 has 17 residues. The CDR3 here is CASSQDRNSNSGNTIYF. The CDR3 region has the DNA TGCGCCAGCAGCCAAGATAGAAACAGTAACTCTGGAAACACCATATATTTT.

Ten or more counts support this clonotype. V gene TRBV6-6 combines with J gene TRBJ2-6; the D is unclear. Trimming stripped 6 bases from V and 2 bases from J, with 14 bases between. The germline gives CDR1 MNHNY, CDR2 SVGAGI (reference sequence). This CDR3 region has 16 residues. The CDR3 here is CASRLTTLPGANVLTF. In DNA form, the CDR3 reads TGTGCCAGCAGACTAACGACACTACCTGGGGCCAACGTCCTGACTTTC.